This T cell receptor (beta chain) was sequenced during a study of cytomegalovirus exposure and HLA in healthy donors. This PCR relied on a set of 60 Vbeta primers and 13 Jbeta primers. Sequencing used immunoSEQ multiplex PCR; TCRdb keeps in-frame clones, though not all of them. The repertoire holds some 120,000 clones, roughly 81% seen once, with about 1% in the top ten. This CDR3 has 15 residues. V dropped 2 bases and J dropped 1 base, with 12 bases sitting between them. Germline loops: CDR1 ENHRY, CDR2 SYGVKD. The specimen was PBMCs. The chain is built from TRBV10-3 and TRBJ2-7; D may be TRBD2 (7 bases). This sequence originates from a woman in her thirties in good health and CMV-seronegative. The CDR3 sequence is CAISEEGGGSYEQYF. The CDR3, as DNA: TGTGCCATCAGTGAGGAGGGGGGGGGATCCTACGAGCAGTACTTC.